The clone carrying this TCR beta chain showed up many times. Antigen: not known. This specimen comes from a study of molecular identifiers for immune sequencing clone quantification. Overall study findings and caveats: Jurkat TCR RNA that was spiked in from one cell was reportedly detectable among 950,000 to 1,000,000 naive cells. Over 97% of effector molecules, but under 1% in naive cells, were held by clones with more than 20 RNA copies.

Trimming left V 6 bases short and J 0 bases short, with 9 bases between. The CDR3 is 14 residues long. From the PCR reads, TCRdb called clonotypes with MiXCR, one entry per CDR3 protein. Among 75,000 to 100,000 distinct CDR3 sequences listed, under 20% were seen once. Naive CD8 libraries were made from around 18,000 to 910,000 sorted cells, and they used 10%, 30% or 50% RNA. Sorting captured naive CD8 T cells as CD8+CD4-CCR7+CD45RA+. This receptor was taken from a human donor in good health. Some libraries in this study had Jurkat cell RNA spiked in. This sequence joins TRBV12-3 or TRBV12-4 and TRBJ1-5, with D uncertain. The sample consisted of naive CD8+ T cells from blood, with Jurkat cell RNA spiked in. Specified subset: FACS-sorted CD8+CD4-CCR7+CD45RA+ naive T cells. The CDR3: CASRAGYSNQPQHF. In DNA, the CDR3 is TGTGCCAGCAGGGCAGGTTATAGCAATCAGCCCCAGCATTTT.